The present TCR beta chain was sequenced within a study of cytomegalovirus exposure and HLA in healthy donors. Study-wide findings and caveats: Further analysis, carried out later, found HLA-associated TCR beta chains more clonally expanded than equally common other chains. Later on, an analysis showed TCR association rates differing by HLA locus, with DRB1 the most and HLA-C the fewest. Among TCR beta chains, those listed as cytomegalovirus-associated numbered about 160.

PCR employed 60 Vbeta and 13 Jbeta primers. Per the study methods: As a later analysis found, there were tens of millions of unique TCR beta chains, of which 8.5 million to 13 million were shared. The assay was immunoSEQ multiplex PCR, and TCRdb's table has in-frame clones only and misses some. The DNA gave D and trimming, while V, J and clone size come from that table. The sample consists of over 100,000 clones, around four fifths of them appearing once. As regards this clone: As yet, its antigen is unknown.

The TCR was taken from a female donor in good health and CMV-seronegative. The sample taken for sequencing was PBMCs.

The CDR3 reads CASSLLTSGNNEQFF. DNA of the CDR3: TGTGCCAGCAGCTTACTGACTAGCGGTAACAATGAGCAGTTCTTC. This sequence joins TRBV7-8 and TRBJ2-1; 9 bases map to TRBD2. Looked up from germline, CDR1 is SGHVS and CDR2 is FQNEAQ. J was trimmed by 5 bases and V by 2 bases; bases with no gene match: 4. The CDR3 totals 15 residues. The full variable domain, its missing parts supplied by reference TRBV7-8 and TRBJ2-1, is GAGVSQSPRYKVAKRGQDVALRCDPISGHVSLFWYQQALGQGPEFLTYFQNEAQLDKSGLPSDRFFAERPEGSVSTLKIQRTQQEDSAVYLCASSLLTSGNNEQFFGPGTRLTVL.